The clone carrying this T cell receptor beta chain occurred many times. Trimming stripped 3 bases from V and 2 bases from J, with 14 bases between. There are 15 residues in the CDR3. Germline V lookup: CDR1 SGDLS, CDR2 YYNGEE. TCRdb re-called the 5' RACE reads with MiXCR, one entry per CDR3 protein. The sample shows 700,000 or so distinct CDR3 sequences, less than 25% of them seen only once. This sample was included in a study of identical twins. This sample also belongs to another study, concerning T cells expressing NK-cell markers. That study reports: In the group of eight sequenced donors, seven were HCMV-seropositive and one was seronegative. With an anti-gamma-delta TCR antibody, sorting in several experiments was kept to alpha-beta TCR T cells. Each of several donors carried dominant NKG2C+ clonotypes accounting for about 1.0-8% of CD8+ T cells.

The specimen was PBMCs. The chain uses TRBV9 and TRBJ1-1; D is perhaps TRBD1 (6 bases). This clonotype was sampled from a woman under 30 in good health. The CDR3, as DNA: TGTGCCAGCAGCGAACACAGGGCGGGAAACACTGAAGCTTTCTTT. This encodes CASSEHRAGNTEAFF.